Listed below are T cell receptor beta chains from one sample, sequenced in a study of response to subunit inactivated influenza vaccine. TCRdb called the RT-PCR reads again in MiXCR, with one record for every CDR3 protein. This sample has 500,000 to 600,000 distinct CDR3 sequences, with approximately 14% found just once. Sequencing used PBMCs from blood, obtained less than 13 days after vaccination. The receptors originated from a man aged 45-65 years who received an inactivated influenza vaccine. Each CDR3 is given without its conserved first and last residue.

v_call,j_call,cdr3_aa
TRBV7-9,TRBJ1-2,ASSFTGRANYGYT
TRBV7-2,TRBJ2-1,ASSLVTSGGPEQF
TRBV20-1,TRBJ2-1,SARVPGNNEQF
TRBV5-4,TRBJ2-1,ASSQSVVNEQF
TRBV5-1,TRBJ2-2,ASSLAAGTPGELF
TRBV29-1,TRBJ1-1,SVESKGNTEAF
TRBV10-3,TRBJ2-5,AISEDRYQETQY
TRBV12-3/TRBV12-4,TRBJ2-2,ASSFSGGNTGELF
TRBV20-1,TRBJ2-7,SAGGQRSYEQY
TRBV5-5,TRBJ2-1,ASSFLDWGGEQF
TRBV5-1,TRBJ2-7,ASSLRPGTSGHPSSYEQY
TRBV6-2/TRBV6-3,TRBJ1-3,ASSNGRISGNTIY
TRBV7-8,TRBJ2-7,ASSPQVALTYEQY
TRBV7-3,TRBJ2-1,ASSSSHRDSNNEQF
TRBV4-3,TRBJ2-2,ASSQQLNTGELF
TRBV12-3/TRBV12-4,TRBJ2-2,ASSSSPPGRGGELF
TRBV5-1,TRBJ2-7,ASSQGQGGNEQY
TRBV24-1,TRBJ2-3,ATSVGGSPTDTQY
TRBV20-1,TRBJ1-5,SASDRGLYSNQPQH
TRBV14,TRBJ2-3,ASSQPGTGSDTQY
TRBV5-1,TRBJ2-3,ASSAGSTSTDTQY
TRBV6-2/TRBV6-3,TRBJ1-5,ASSYTERSWPQH
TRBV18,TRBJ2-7,ASSPAELGQGSYEQY
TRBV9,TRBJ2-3,ASSTRMGLVTDTQY
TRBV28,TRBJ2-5,ASSSTETQY
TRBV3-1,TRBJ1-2,ASSPRGGAGYT
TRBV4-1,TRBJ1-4,ASSQPRDRWEKLF
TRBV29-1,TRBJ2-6,SVEGLDRGSGANVLT
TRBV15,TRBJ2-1,ATSETGLAGNEQF
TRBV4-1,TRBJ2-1,ASSQAPRPSNNEQF
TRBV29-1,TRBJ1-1,SVEGSARNTEAF
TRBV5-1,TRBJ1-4,ASSFSQGAETRLF
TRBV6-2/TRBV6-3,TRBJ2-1,ASTADLYNEQF
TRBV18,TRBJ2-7,ASSPEPGDRGLRLEQY
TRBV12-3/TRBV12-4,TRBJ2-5,ASTRRRVQETQY